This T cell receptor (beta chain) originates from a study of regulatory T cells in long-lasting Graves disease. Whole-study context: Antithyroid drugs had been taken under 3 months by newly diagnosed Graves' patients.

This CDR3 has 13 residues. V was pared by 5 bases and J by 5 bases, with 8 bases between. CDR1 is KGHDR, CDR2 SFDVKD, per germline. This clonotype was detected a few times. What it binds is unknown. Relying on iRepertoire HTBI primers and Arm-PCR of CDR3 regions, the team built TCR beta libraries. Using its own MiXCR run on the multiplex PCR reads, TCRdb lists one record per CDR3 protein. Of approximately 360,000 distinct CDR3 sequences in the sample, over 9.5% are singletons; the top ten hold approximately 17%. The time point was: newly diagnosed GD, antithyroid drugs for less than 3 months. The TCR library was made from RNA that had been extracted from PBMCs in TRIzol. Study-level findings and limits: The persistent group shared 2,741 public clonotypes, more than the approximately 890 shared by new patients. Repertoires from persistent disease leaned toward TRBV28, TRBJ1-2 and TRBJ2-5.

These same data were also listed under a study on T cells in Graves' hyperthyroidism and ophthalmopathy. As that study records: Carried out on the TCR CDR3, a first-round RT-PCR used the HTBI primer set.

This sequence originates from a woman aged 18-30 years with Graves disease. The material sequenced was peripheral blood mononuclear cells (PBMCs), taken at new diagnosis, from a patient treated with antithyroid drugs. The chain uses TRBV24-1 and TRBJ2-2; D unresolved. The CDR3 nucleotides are TGTGCCACCAGTGCCCAGATAACCGGGGAGCTGTTTTTT. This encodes CATSAQITGELFF.